Listed below are T cell receptor beta chains from one sample, sequenced in a study of T cell changes during pregnancy in multiple sclerosis. Sequencing was performed with immunoSEQ multiplex PCR; in TCRdb, only in-frame clones are kept and a portion is missing. The sample lists under 80,000 clones, 88% occurring once. Sequencing used peripheral blood, obtained in the first trimester of pregnancy. These receptor sequences come from a female donor with multiple sclerosis, enrolled in a pregnancy study. CDR3s include the opening cysteine and the closing phenylalanine or tryptophan. Fields, in order: clone size, D gene, V gene, CDR3 length, J gene, CDR3 protein, CDR3 DNA. The D gene is left open where the match is weak. Clone size is stated in some rows and not others, as once, few, many or a class when expanded.

clone size: -
D gene: TRBD1
V gene: TRBV2
CDR3 length: 16
J gene: TRBJ1-5
CDR3 protein: CASSELGTGALLPQHF
CDR3 DNA: TGTGCCAGCAGTGAATTAGGGACAGGGGCTTTATTGCCCCAGCATTTT

clone size: -
D gene: -
V gene: TRBV6-6
CDR3 length: 12
J gene: TRBJ1-3
CDR3 protein: CASTGAGNTIYF
CDR3 DNA: TGTGCCAGCACGGGTGCTGGAAACACCATATATTTT

clone size: -
D gene: TRBD2
V gene: TRBV4-1
CDR3 length: 15
J gene: TRBJ2-1
CDR3 protein: CASSISSGSHNEQFF
CDR3 DNA: TGCGCCAGCAGCATATCTAGCGGGAGTCACAATGAGCAGTTCTTC

clone size: -
D gene: -
V gene: TRBV5-1
CDR3 length: 15
J gene: TRBJ2-1
CDR3 protein: CASSLPPGNRNEQFF
CDR3 DNA: TGCGCCAGCAGCTTGCCTCCGGGAAATCGCAATGAGCAGTTCTTC

clone size: once
D gene: TRBD2
V gene: TRBV18
CDR3 length: 15
J gene: TRBJ2-7
CDR3 protein: CASSPGLAGTYEQYF
CDR3 DNA: TGTGCCAGCTCCCCAGGGCTAGCGGGAACCTACGAGCAGTACTTC

clone size: -
D gene: TRBD2
V gene: TRBV6-4
CDR3 length: 15
J gene: TRBJ2-3
CDR3 protein: CASSDRAGVQDTQYF
CDR3 DNA: TGTGCCAGCAGCGACAGAGCGGGAGTACAAGATACGCAGTATTTT

clone size: once
D gene: TRBD1
V gene: TRBV4-3
CDR3 length: 14
J gene: TRBJ2-7
CDR3 protein: CASSLDPTGGEQYF
CDR3 DNA: TGCGCCAGCAGCCTAGATCCGACAGGGGGAGAGCAGTACTTC

clone size: -
D gene: -
V gene: TRBV4-2
CDR3 length: 17
J gene: TRBJ2-5
CDR3 protein: CASSQVDHVGVGETQYF
CDR3 DNA: TGTGCCAGCAGCCAAGTGGACCATGTGGGAGTCGGAGAGACCCAGTACTTC

clone size: -
D gene: TRBD2
V gene: TRBV27
CDR3 length: 15
J gene: TRBJ2-7
CDR3 protein: CASRTSGRGDYEQYF
CDR3 DNA: TGTGCCAGCAGAACTAGCGGGAGGGGAGACTACGAGCAGTACTTC

clone size: once
D gene: -
V gene: TRBV7-9
CDR3 length: 12
J gene: TRBJ2-7
CDR3 protein: CASSQLLPEQYF
CDR3 DNA: TGTGCCAGCAGCCAACTACTCCCCGAGCAGTACTTC

clone size: -
D gene: TRBD1
V gene: TRBV4-1
CDR3 length: 14
J gene: TRBJ2-7
CDR3 protein: CASSQADRVPEQYF
CDR3 DNA: TGCGCCAGCAGCCAAGCTGACAGGGTACCCGAGCAGTACTTC

clone size: -
D gene: TRBD1
V gene: TRBV15
CDR3 length: 15
J gene: TRBJ2-7
CDR3 protein: CATSRDGTGFYEQYF
CDR3 DNA: TGTGCCACCAGCAGAGATGGGACAGGGTTCTACGAGCAGTACTTC

clone size: -
D gene: -
V gene: TRBV5-4
CDR3 length: 14
J gene: TRBJ2-5
CDR3 protein: CASSPRVEQETQYF
CDR3 DNA: TGTGCCAGCAGCCCGAGGGTAGAACAAGAGACCCAGTACTTC

clone size: -
D gene: TRBD2
V gene: TRBV9
CDR3 length: 17
J gene: TRBJ2-2
CDR3 protein: CASSVAGGSANTGELFF
CDR3 DNA: TGTGCCAGCAGCGTAGCGGGGGGGTCCGCGAACACCGGGGAGCTGTTTTTT

clone size: few
D gene: -
V gene: TRBV19
CDR3 length: 15
J gene: TRBJ2-2
CDR3 protein: CASSIDRRYTGELFF
CDR3 DNA: TGTGCCAGTAGTATTGACAGGAGGTACACCGGGGAGCTGTTTTTT

clone size: once
D gene: TRBD1
V gene: TRBV28
CDR3 length: 13
J gene: TRBJ1-4
CDR3 protein: CASSLQGYEKLFF
CDR3 DNA: TGTGCCAGCAGTCTACAGGGGTATGAAAAACTGTTTTTT

clone size: -
D gene: TRBD1
V gene: TRBV6-1
CDR3 length: 15
J gene: TRBJ2-7
CDR3 protein: CASSPETGGAYEQYF
CDR3 DNA: TGTGCCAGCAGCCCCGAGACAGGGGGGGCCTACGAGCAGTACTTC

clone size: -
D gene: -
V gene: TRBV6-1
CDR3 length: 14
J gene: TRBJ1-5
CDR3 protein: CASRGDFLSQPQHF
CDR3 DNA: TGTGCCAGCAGAGGGGACTTTTTAAGTCAGCCCCAGCATTTT

clone size: -
D gene: -
V gene: TRBV30
CDR3 length: 11
J gene: TRBJ1-1
CDR3 protein: CAWSEKERAFF
CDR3 DNA: TGTGCCTGGAGTGAGAAAGAGAGAGCTTTCTTT

clone size: -
D gene: TRBD2
V gene: TRBV2
CDR3 length: 13
J gene: TRBJ2-1
CDR3 protein: CASLTSGYNEQFF
CDR3 DNA: TGTGCCAGCTTGACTAGCGGGTACAATGAGCAGTTCTTC

clone size: -
D gene: -
V gene: TRBV18
CDR3 length: 15
J gene: TRBJ1-1
CDR3 protein: CASSPKTDWNTEAFF
CDR3 DNA: TGTGCCAGCTCACCAAAGACAGACTGGAACACTGAAGCTTTCTTT

clone size: -
D gene: -
V gene: TRBV19
CDR3 length: 15
J gene: TRBJ1-2
CDR3 protein: CASSMGGLLNYGYTF
CDR3 DNA: TGTGCCAGTAGCATGGGGGGACTGCTTAACTATGGCTACACCTTC

clone size: -
D gene: TRBD1
V gene: TRBV30
CDR3 length: 15
J gene: TRBJ2-7
CDR3 protein: CAWSVPDRGFYEQYF
CDR3 DNA: TGTGCCTGGAGTGTACCCGACAGGGGGTTTTACGAGCAGTACTTC

clone size: few
D gene: -
V gene: TRBV6-5
CDR3 length: 13
J gene: TRBJ2-1
CDR3 protein: CASSYTTSNEQFF
CDR3 DNA: TGTGCCAGCAGTTACACGACTAGCAATGAGCAGTTCTTC

clone size: once
D gene: TRBD1
V gene: TRBV5-1
CDR3 length: 16
J gene: TRBJ2-5
CDR3 protein: CASSSPDRGTQETQYF
CDR3 DNA: TGCGCCAGCAGCTCCCCGGACAGGGGGACTCAAGAGACCCAGTACTTC

clone size: -
D gene: TRBD1
V gene: TRBV5-5
CDR3 length: 15
J gene: TRBJ1-4
CDR3 protein: CASSLGQGAWEKLFF
CDR3 DNA: TGTGCCAGCAGCTTGGGGCAGGGGGCCTGGGAAAAACTGTTTTTT

clone size: many
D gene: TRBD1
V gene: TRBV19
CDR3 length: 13
J gene: TRBJ1-2
CDR3 protein: CASRGTGLNGYTF
CDR3 DNA: TGTGCCAGCCGTGGGACAGGGCTAAATGGCTACACCTTC

clone size: -
D gene: TRBD1
V gene: TRBV5-5
CDR3 length: 15
J gene: TRBJ2-4
CDR3 protein: CASRSTGVTKNIQYF
CDR3 DNA: TGTGCCAGCAGAAGCACAGGGGTGACCAAAAACATTCAGTACTTC

clone size: -
D gene: -
V gene: TRBV5-1
CDR3 length: 12
J gene: TRBJ2-1
CDR3 protein: CASSLPAGEQFF
CDR3 DNA: TGCGCCAGCAGCTTGCCGGCAGGAGAGCAGTTCTTC

clone size: -
D gene: -
V gene: TRBV6-5
CDR3 length: 14
J gene: TRBJ1-1
CDR3 protein: CASRPFGEAGEAFF
CDR3 DNA: TGTGCCAGCAGGCCCTTTGGTGAGGCCGGGGAAGCTTTCTTT

clone size: -
D gene: TRBD1
V gene: TRBV19
CDR3 length: 14
J gene: TRBJ2-7
CDR3 protein: CASSIGWTGNEQYF
CDR3 DNA: TGTGCCAGTAGTATAGGATGGACAGGGAACGAGCAGTACTTC

clone size: -
D gene: TRBD1
V gene: TRBV6-1
CDR3 length: 15
J gene: TRBJ2-1
CDR3 protein: CASKAGTGSYNEQFF
CDR3 DNA: TGTGCCAGCAAGGCCGGGACAGGGTCCTACAATGAGCAGTTCTTC

clone size: -
D gene: TRBD1
V gene: TRBV4-1
CDR3 length: 18
J gene: TRBJ2-7
CDR3 protein: CASSQVPTPGQGNYEQYF
CDR3 DNA: TGCGCCAGCAGCCAAGTCCCCACGCCGGGACAGGGAAACTACGAGCAGTACTTC

clone size: -
D gene: TRBD2
V gene: TRBV18
CDR3 length: 15
J gene: TRBJ2-2
CDR3 protein: CASSLAGANTGELFF
CDR3 DNA: TGTGCCAGCTCACTAGCGGGGGCTAACACCGGGGAGCTGTTTTTT

clone size: -
D gene: TRBD1
V gene: TRBV18
CDR3 length: 16
J gene: TRBJ2-3
CDR3 protein: CASSSSGQESTDTQYF
CDR3 DNA: TGTGCCAGCTCATCGTCGGGACAGGAGAGCACAGATACGCAGTATTTT

clone size: -
D gene: TRBD2
V gene: TRBV4-1
CDR3 length: 16
J gene: TRBJ2-4
CDR3 protein: CASSPAVAGGGDIQYF
CDR3 DNA: TGCGCCAGCAGCCCAGCTGTAGCGGGAGGAGGAGACATTCAGTACTTC

clone size: -
D gene: -
V gene: TRBV2
CDR3 length: 15
J gene: TRBJ1-1
CDR3 protein: CASSEAAGWNTEAFF
CDR3 DNA: TGTGCCAGCAGTGAAGCGGCAGGCTGGAACACTGAAGCTTTCTTT

clone size: once
D gene: -
V gene: TRBV6-1
CDR3 length: 13
J gene: TRBJ1-5
CDR3 protein: CASSESVNQPQHF
CDR3 DNA: TGTGCCAGCAGTGAATCTGTAAATCAGCCCCAGCATTTT

clone size: -
D gene: TRBD2
V gene: TRBV2
CDR3 length: 13
J gene: TRBJ2-5
CDR3 protein: CASSEGGEETQYF
CDR3 DNA: TGTGCCAGCAGTGAGGGGGGGGAAGAGACCCAGTACTTC

clone size: -
D gene: -
V gene: TRBV4-3
CDR3 length: 14
J gene: TRBJ1-4
CDR3 protein: CASSLGVEDEKLFF
CDR3 DNA: TGCGCCAGCAGCCTAGGGGTTGAAGATGAAAAACTGTTTTTT

clone size: once
D gene: TRBD2
V gene: TRBV9
CDR3 length: 16
J gene: TRBJ2-3
CDR3 protein: CASSVTGLAVTDTQYF
CDR3 DNA: TGTGCCAGCAGCGTCACTGGACTAGCGGTCACAGATACGCAGTATTTT

clone size: -
D gene: -
V gene: TRBV28
CDR3 length: 16
J gene: TRBJ1-1
CDR3 protein: CASSLLSGRQWTEAFF
CDR3 DNA: TGTGCCAGCAGTTTATTGTCAGGGCGGCAATGGACTGAAGCTTTCTTT

clone size: -
D gene: -
V gene: TRBV4-1
CDR3 length: 14
J gene: TRBJ2-7
CDR3 protein: CASALREVSYEQYF
CDR3 DNA: TGCGCCAGCGCCTTGCGAGAGGTCTCCTACGAGCAGTACTTC

clone size: -
D gene: -
V gene: TRBV2
CDR3 length: 14
J gene: TRBJ1-5
CDR3 protein: CASNTGNGNQPQHF
CDR3 DNA: TGTGCCAGCAACACAGGGAACGGCAATCAGCCCCAGCATTTT

clone size: -
D gene: -
V gene: TRBV30
CDR3 length: 12
J gene: TRBJ1-5
CDR3 protein: CAWSVPGQPQHF
CDR3 DNA: TGTGCCTGGAGTGTACCAGGACAGCCCCAGCATTTT

clone size: -
D gene: -
V gene: TRBV6-5
CDR3 length: 11
J gene: TRBJ2-1
CDR3 protein: CASSYRDEQFF
CDR3 DNA: TGTGCCAGCAGTTACCGGGATGAGCAGTTCTTC

clone size: -
D gene: -
V gene: TRBV13
CDR3 length: 14
J gene: TRBJ2-2
CDR3 protein: CASTQRVVAGELFF
CDR3 DNA: TGTGCCAGCACCCAAAGAGTCGTTGCCGGGGAGCTGTTTTTT

clone size: -
D gene: -
V gene: TRBV10-3
CDR3 length: 16
J gene: TRBJ2-1
CDR3 protein: CAISESISGAYNEQFF
CDR3 DNA: TGTGCCATCAGTGAGTCGATTAGCGGAGCCTACAATGAGCAGTTCTTC

clone size: once
D gene: TRBD1
V gene: TRBV30
CDR3 length: 12
J gene: TRBJ1-3
CDR3 protein: CAWAGQGNTIYF
CDR3 DNA: TGTGCCTGGGCGGGACAGGGAAACACCATATATTTT

clone size: -
D gene: -
V gene: TRBV7-3
CDR3 length: 12
J gene: TRBJ1-5
CDR3 protein: CASSPPTQPQHF
CDR3 DNA: TGTGCCAGCAGCCCCCCTACTCAGCCCCAGCATTTT

clone size: -
D gene: TRBD2
V gene: TRBV9
CDR3 length: 19
J gene: TRBJ2-1
CDR3 protein: CASSVASGRLAESYNEQFF
CDR3 DNA: TGTGCCAGCAGCGTAGCTTCGGGGAGACTAGCGGAGTCATACAATGAGCAGTTCTTC

clone size: -
D gene: -
V gene: TRBV2
CDR3 length: 12
J gene: TRBJ2-1
CDR3 protein: CASSEALNEQFF
CDR3 DNA: TGTGCCAGCAGTGAAGCGCTAAATGAGCAGTTCTTC